The 25 T cell receptor beta chains in this list originate from one sample, sequenced in a study of response to subunit inactivated influenza vaccine. TCRdb called the RT-PCR reads again in MiXCR, with one record for every CDR3 protein. The sample lists fewer than 250,000 distinct CDR3 sequences; roughly an eighth were seen once. Here the sequenced sample was CD8+ T cells sorted from PBMCs, taken 4 to 6 days after vaccination. The receptor set was obtained from a man aged 50 to 60 who received an inactivated influenza vaccine.

The chain employs TRBV11-1 and TRBJ2-3, with 11 bases fitting TRBD1. The CDR3 contains 19 residues. Looked up from germline, CDR1 is SGHAT and CDR2 is FQDESV (reference sequence). V lost 3 bases, J lost 5 bases, and 16 bases stayed unmatched. The CDR3 protein is CASSFRKARGQGAIDTQYF. As DNA, the CDR3 is TGTGCCAGCAGCTTCCGCAAGGCCCGTGGACAGGGGGCAATAGATACGCAGTATTTT.

The CDR3 DNA sequence: TGTGCCACCAGCAGAGAGGGGGACAGGATGAACACTGAAGCTTTCTTT. Protein sequence: CATSREGDRMNTEAFF. This chain connects TRBV15 to TRBJ1-1; the match to TRBD1 covers 8 bases. In germline, CDR1 is LNHNV, CDR2 YYDKDF (reference sequence). CDR3 length equals 16 residues. V lost 0 bases and J lost 0; bases outside the gene matches: 3.

This clonotype appeared a few times. V and J are TRBV5-1 and TRBJ2-1, with D uncertain. The CDR3 has 14 residues. Germline loops: CDR1 SGHRS, CDR2 YFSETQ. The V end lost 3 bases, the J end lost 7 bases, and 14 bases lay between the germline ends. The CDR3 nucleotides read TGCGCCAGCAGCTCGGTAATAAATGCGAATGAGCAGTTCTTC. Encoded protein: CASSSVINANEQFF.

This clonotype showed up just a few times. The chain recombines TRBV10-3 with TRBJ2-1, with unresolved D. V was pared by 3 bases and J by 3 bases, with 12 bases between. The CDR3 contains 15 residues. Germline CDR1 ENHRY, CDR2 SYGVKD. CDR3 bases: TGTGCCATCAGTGAAGAGACTCAAAACTACAATGAGCAGTTCTTC. Encoded protein: CAISEETQNYNEQFF.

The chain recombines TRBV27 with TRBJ2-3, with 8 positions matching TRBD2. The CDR3 has 18 amino acids. V shed 2 bases and J 1 base; nucleotides not matched to a gene: 11. Per the germline V gene, CDR1 is MNHEY and CDR2 is SMNVEV (reference sequence). The CDR3 bases are TGTGCCAGCAGTTTAACGAGCGGGAGATGGTCGGGCACAGATACGCAGTATTTT. This gives the protein CASSLTSGRWSGTDTQYF.

This chain uses TRBV20-1 with TRBJ1-1, with 7 nucleotides matching TRBD1. V lost 0 bases and J lost 4; bases outside the gene matches: 8. Germline V gene data show CDR1 as DFQATT and CDR2 as SNEGSKA (reference sequence). This CDR3 is built from 15 residues. CDR3 nucleotides: TGCAGTGCTAGAGATCTTGGCAGGGGGGCCACTGAAGCTTTCTTT. Translating gives CSARDLGRGATEAFF.

This clonotype was counted only a few times. This chain uses TRBV12-3 or TRBV12-4 with TRBJ2-7; D possibly corresponds to TRBD1 (6 bases). This CDR3 has 13 residues. Trimming cost V 6 bases and J 5 bases, with 14 bases left between them. CDR3 loop: CASRRSNRDEQYF. As DNA, the CDR3 is TGTGCCAGCAGGAGAAGCAACAGGGACGAGCAGTACTTC.

This clonotype was counted only a few times. The chain combines TRBV28 with TRBJ2-5, with D maybe TRBD1 (6 bases). Germline V gives CDR1 MDHEN, CDR2 SYDVKM. The CDR3 is 14 amino acids. V lost 5 bases and J 0 bases, leaving 10 bases between the germline ends. CDR3 region: CASSQGFYQETQYF. CDR3 in DNA: TGTGCCAGCAGTCAGGGGTTTTACCAAGAGACCCAGTACTTC. The full variable domain, with the rest looked up from reference TRBV28 and TRBJ2-5, is DVKVTQSSRYLVKRTGEKVFLECVQDMDHENMFWYRQDPGLGLRLIYFSYDVKMKEKGDIPEGYSVSREKKERFSLILESASTNQTSMYLCASSQGFYQETQYFGPGTRLLVL.

This clonotype appeared a few times. CDR3 nucleotides: TGTGCCAGCAGCTTAGTGGCGGACTCCCCCCACCCCCCTCGGTCGGGTGAGCAGTTCTTC. Residues: CASSLVADSPHPPRSGEQFF. This sequence joins TRBV11-2 and TRBJ2-1; tentative D call: TRBD2 (5 bases). V dropped 1 base and J dropped 9 bases, with 31 bases sitting between them. Germline V gene data show CDR1 as SGHAT and CDR2 as FQNNGV. This CDR3 has 20 amino acids.

This chain joins TRBV10-3 and TRBJ2-1; 13 bases line up with TRBD2. V gave up 6 bases and J gave up 0 bases; unmatched junction bases: 8. CDR1 is ENHRY, CDR2 SYGVKD, per germline. The CDR3 contains 18 residues. DNA of the CDR3: TGTGCCATCAGCCTGACTAGCGGGGGGACATTCTCCTACAATGAGCAGTTCTTC. Translating gives CAISLTSGGTFSYNEQFF.

This clonotype has a handful of counts. V usage is TRBV20-1 and J usage is TRBJ2-7; maybe TRBD1 (6 bases). V dropped 7 bases and J dropped 3 bases, with 16 bases sitting between them. Germline CDR1 reads DFQATT; CDR2 reads SNEGSKA (reference sequence). The length of the CDR3 is 13 residues. CDR3 nucleotides: TGCAGTGTCGCGTGGGCAGGGGACTACGAGCAGTACTTC. Protein: CSVAWAGDYEQYF.

The V call is TRBV5-1, the J call TRBJ2-1; maybe TRBD1 (6 bases). The CDR3 totals 14 residues. CDR1 is SGHRS, CDR2 YFSETQ, per germline. V was clipped by 3 bases and J by 5 bases, with 12 bases between them. CDR3 in amino acids: CASSSQQGNNEQFF. The DNA for the CDR3 is TGCGCCAGCAGCTCCCAACAGGGAAACAATGAGCAGTTCTTC. Full variable domain (missing parts from reference TRBV5-1 and TRBJ2-1): KAGVTQTPRYLIKTRGQQVTLSCSPISGHRSVSWYQQTPGQGLQFLFEYFSETQRNKGNFPGRFSGRQFSNSRSEMNVSTLELGDSALYLCASSSQQGNNEQFFGPGTRLTVL.

This chain uses TRBV7-8 with TRBJ2-3, with 7 bases fitting TRBD2. Germline-derived CDR1 and CDR2 are SGHVS and FQNEAQ. With 7 bases clipped from V and 6 bases from J, the junction kept 7 bases outside the gene matches. The CDR3 sequence is 13 residues long. The chain's CDR3 is CASNDHGGDTQYF. The CDR3 coding sequence is TGTGCCAGCAATGACCACGGGGGGGATACGCAGTATTTT.

As to this clonotype: This could be a read error, since a much larger clone is one nucleotide away. The gene calls are TRBV4-1 and TRBJ2-7, with D maybe TRBD1 (5 bases). V gave up 1 base and J gave up 3 bases, with 13 bases separating them. Germline CDR1 reads MGHRA; CDR2 reads YSYEKL. This CDR3 is built from 15 residues. The CDR3 sequence: CASSQGTREIYEQYF. The CDR3, as DNA: TGCGCCAGCAGCCAAGGGACACGAGAAATCTACGAGCAGTACTTC.

V and J are TRBV11-1 and TRBJ2-5; 9 bases are shared with TRBD1. The CDR3 sequence is 16 residues long. Germline CDR1 and CDR2: SGHAT and FQDESV (reference sequence). Losses at the gene ends were 4 bases for V and 5 bases for J; bases not matched to a gene: 11. CDR3 protein: CASSSFPGQGGETQYF. In nucleotides, the CDR3 is TGTGCCAGCAGCTCATTCCCGGGACAGGGCGGGGAGACCCAGTACTTC.

This clonotype was observed a handful of times. The rearrangement links TRBV7-2 to TRBJ2-5; D possibly corresponds to TRBD1 (7 bases). The germline V and J ends were trimmed by 5 bases and 6 bases, with 19 bases remaining between them. The length of the CDR3 is 15 residues. CDR1 is SGHTA and CDR2 is FQGNSA in the germline V gene. CDR3 sequence (DNA): TGTGCCAGCAGCCCCCCAGGGGGTCGGGGGAAGACCCAGTACTTC. Translating gives CASSPPGGRGKTQYF.

This clonotype came up a few times. The chain is built from TRBV7-6 and TRBJ1-6; D is possibly TRBD1 (6 bases). With 4 bases removed from V and 8 bases from J, the gap between germline ends came to 15 bases. CDR1 SGHVS and CDR2 FNYEAQ come from the germline V gene. The CDR3 spans 15 residues. The CDR3 bases are TGTGCCAGCAGCTCCAGGTGGGACACCGATTCACCCCTCCACTTT. It is translated as CASSSRWDTDSPLHF.

The chain uses TRBV4-2 and TRBJ2-5, with D unresolved. Per germline, CDR1 LGHNA and CDR2 YNFKEQ. The ends were cut back, 1 base at V and 4 bases at J, with 7 bases in the middle. The CDR3 totals 13 residues. CDR3 in amino acids: CASSQGAIETQYF. CDR3 DNA: TGTGCCAGCAGCCAAGGTGCAATAGAGACCCAGTACTTC.

This clonotype occurred many times. This sequence joins TRBV7-8 and TRBJ2-1, with 11 bases fitting TRBD1. The V gene end was trimmed by 4 bases and the J gene end by 3 bases; junction bases not matched to a gene: 5. The germline gives CDR1 SGHVS, CDR2 FQNEAQ. This CDR3 spans 16 amino acids. The CDR3 region is CASSSPGTGGYNEQFF. In DNA form, the CDR3 reads TGTGCCAGCAGCTCACCAGGGACAGGGGGCTACAATGAGCAGTTCTTC.

The V and J genes are TRBV6-5 and TRBJ1-1, with D possibly TRBD1 on 6 matching bases. Germline values: CDR1 MNHEY, CDR2 SVGAGI. The CDR3 totals 15 residues. The V end was cut by 2 bases, the J end by 8 bases, with 18 bases between. Written as DNA, the CDR3 is TGTGCCAGCAGTTACGGGGCAACAGGGATGGGGGAAGCTTTCTTT. It specifies CASSYGATGMGEAFF.

In this sample, this clonotype turned up a few times. V and J are TRBV5-1 and TRBJ1-5; 8 bases match TRBD1. The CDR3 length is 15 residues. After removal of 5 bases from V and 4 bases from J, the junction contained 8 bases not matched to a gene. Germline lookup yields CDR1 SGHRS and CDR2 YFSETQ. The CDR3 here is CASSMTGAFNQPQHF. The CDR3 nucleotides are TGCGCCAGCAGTATGACAGGGGCCTTTAATCAGCCCCAGCATTTT.

The rearrangement links TRBV11-2 to TRBJ2-5; tentative D call: TRBD2 (6 bases). The CDR3 is 19 amino acids. CDR1 SGHAT and CDR2 FQNNGV come from the germline V gene. V lost 5 bases to trimming and J lost 0 bases, with 25 bases between them. CDR3 amino acids: CASSLPRGGESQYQETQYF. DNA of the CDR3: TGTGCCAGCAGCCTCCCACGAGGCGGGGAGTCTCAGTACCAAGAGACCCAGTACTTC. The variable domain in full, completed from reference TRBV11-2 and TRBJ2-5, reads EAGVAQSPRYKIIEKRQSVAFWCNPISGHATLYWYQQILGQGPKLLIQFQNNGVVDDSQLPKDRFSAERLKGVDSTLKIQPAKLEDSAVYLCASSLPRGGESQYQETQYFGPGTRLLVL.

This clonotype has only a few counts. This chain links TRBV11-2 with TRBJ1-2; D is unclear. The CDR3 consists of 13 residues. Trimming cost V 3 bases and J 1 base, with 6 bases left between them. CDR1 is SGHAT, CDR2 FQNNGV, per germline. The CDR3, as DNA: TGTGCCAGCAGCTTCGGGTTTAACTATGGCTACACCTTC. It is translated as CASSFGFNYGYTF.

This clonotype was seen only a few times. The CDR3 DNA is TGTGCCAGCACGACAGGGGGCCAAGAGACCCAGTACTTC. It specifies CASTTGGQETQYF. The chain links TRBV12-3 or TRBV12-4 to TRBJ2-5, with 9 bases lining up with TRBD1. This CDR3 contains 13 residues. The trim removed 7 bases at V and 1 base at J, leaving 1 base unmatched.

This clonotype was picked up a small number of times. This sequence joins TRBV15 and TRBJ2-5, with unresolved D. The germline V and J ends were trimmed by 5 bases and 0 bases, with 10 bases remaining between them. The CDR3 is 14 amino acids. CDR1 is LNHNV and CDR2 is YYDKDF in the germline V gene (reference sequence). The CDR3 sequence: CATSGGLDQETQYF. CDR3 in DNA: TGTGCCACCAGCGGTGGGCTAGACCAAGAGACCCAGTACTTC.